The 28 T cell receptor beta chains reported below all come from one sample, sequenced in a study of HIV-infected patients and healthy controls. Whole blood was used without fractionation, so all unsorted peripheral T cells were included. Alpha and beta constant-region primers primed reverse transcription of about 500 ng RNA. Each of the alpha and beta chains got its own library through chain-specific third strand synthesis with indices. TCRdb reprocessed the 5' RACE reads with MiXCR, giving one entry per CDR3 protein. The sample contains 15,000 to 20,000 distinct CDR3 sequences, 4.5% to 7% of which appear only once. Input material: blood. The origin of the receptors is an adult in good health.

By share, this clonotype counts as medium-sized. Here the CDR3 DNA reads TGCAGCGTTGGGGCAGGGGACACTGAAGCTTTCTTT. This sequence encodes CSVGAGDTEAFF. The V and J genes are TRBV29-1 and TRBJ1-1, with a possible D match to TRBD1 (6 bases). Germline CDR1 SQVTM, CDR2 ANQGSEA. The CDR3 covers 12 residues. Trimming pared 4 bases from V and 3 bases from J, leaving 9 bases between.

There are many counts of this clonotype. This chain links TRBV14 with TRBJ2-1; D is ambiguous. The germline V gene has CDR1 SGHDN and CDR2 FVKESK. The CDR3 runs 17 residues. V lost 4 bases and J 0 bases, leaving 16 bases between the germline ends. CDR3 sequence (DNA): TGTGCCAGCAGCCTTGATCAGTTAGTCGGCTCCTACAATGAGCAGTTCTTC. Protein sequence: CASSLDQLVGSYNEQFF.

This clonotype has at least ten counts. This chain links TRBV20-1 with TRBJ2-2; no reliable D call. Per germline, CDR1 DFQATT and CDR2 SNEGSKA (reference sequence). V gave up 0 bases and J gave up 0 bases, with 11 bases separating them. The CDR3 is 16 amino acids. CDR3 sequence (DNA): TGCAGTGCTAGAGATCCACAGTTCGCGAACACCGGGGAGCTGTTTTTT. Protein: CSARDPQFANTGELFF.

This clonotype showed up many times. This chain joins TRBV3-1 and TRBJ1-5; possible D gene TRBD1, 6 bases. Trimming cost V 0 bases and J 3 bases, with 15 bases left between them. The CDR3 is made up of 17 amino acids. CDR1 is LGHDT and CDR2 is YNNKEL in the germline V gene (reference sequence). The CDR3 sequence: CASSQERTTGFNQPQHF. The CDR3 DNA is TGTGCCAGCAGCCAAGAGAGGACCACAGGGTTCAATCAGCCCCAGCATTTT.

This clonotype was recorded at least ten times. The genes are TRBV27 and TRBJ2-1, with D possibly being TRBD1 (5 bases). V dropped 6 bases and J dropped 3 bases, with 9 bases sitting between them. The CDR3 spans 13 residues. Germline V gives CDR1 MNHEY, CDR2 SMNVEV (reference sequence). CDR3 coding DNA: TGTGCCAGCAGCCAAACAGGCTACAATGAGCAGTTCTTC. This codes for CASSQTGYNEQFF.

This chain's CDR3 is CASSSLAGAPSEQYF. The CDR3, as DNA: TGTGCCAGCAGCTCATTAGCGGGGGCCCCCTCCGAGCAGTACTTC. The J gene is TRBJ2-7, the V gene TRBV11-1; 9 bases fit TRBD2. From germline, CDR1 is SGHAT and CDR2 FQDESV (reference sequence). The ends lost 4 bases at V and 6 bases at J; junction bases unmatched: 10. The CDR3 is 15 residues long.

In its sample, this clonotype ranks as medium-sized (0.01 to 0.1%). J is TRBJ1-1 and V is TRBV6-1, with a tentative D call TRBD1 (5 bases). This CDR3 spans 12 amino acids. With 1 base removed from V and 7 bases from J, the gap between germline ends came to 7 bases. CDR1 and CDR2 (germline): MNHNS, SASEGT. The chain's CDR3 is CASSEGGGEAFF. The CDR3, as DNA: TGTGCCAGCAGTGAAGGGGGGGGTGAAGCTTTCTTT.

This clonotype was recorded many times. In DNA form, the CDR3 reads TGTGCCAGCAGTAGGACAGGGTCTGGGGAGCTGTTTTTT. Protein: CASSRTGSGELFF. J is TRBJ2-2 and V is TRBV28, with 8 bases that match TRBD1. The CDR3 extends over 13 amino acids. Germline lookup yields CDR1 MDHEN and CDR2 SYDVKM. With V trimmed by 5 bases and J by 8 bases, 4 bases remained unmatched.

This clonotype occurred many times. The genes are TRBV7-2 and TRBJ2-7, with no clear D. This CDR3 is 14 amino acids long. Germline V gene data show CDR1 as SGHTA and CDR2 as FQGNSA. Trimming shortened V by 1 base and J by 4 bases, and 11 bases separated the two germline ends. CDR3 amino acids: CASSLDLGRYEQYF. The CDR3 DNA follows: TGTGCCAGCAGCTTAGACCTGGGCCGGTACGAGCAGTACTTC.

This clonotype was found many times. The chain is built from TRBV6-6 and TRBJ2-1, with 8 nucleotides matching TRBD1. The ends lost 5 bases at V and 1 base at J; junction bases unmatched: 7. The CDR3 contains 16 residues. Germline V gene sequence: CDR1 MNHNY, CDR2 SVGAGI (reference sequence). CDR3 residues: CASSLPGGSSYNEQFF. CDR3 DNA: TGTGCCAGCAGTCTTCCAGGGGGCTCTTCCTACAATGAGCAGTTCTTC.

This clonotype was counted ten times or more. The J gene is TRBJ2-7, the V gene TRBV20-1, with TRBD1 as a possible D gene (6 bases). This CDR3 contains 14 residues. V gave up 6 bases and J gave up 0 bases, with 15 bases separating them. CDR1 is DFQATT and CDR2 is SNEGSKA in the germline V gene (reference sequence). The CDR3 protein is CSAQTGKSSYEQYF. The CDR3 bases are TGCAGTGCCCAAACAGGGAAGAGCTCCTACGAGCAGTACTTC.

By sample share, this clonotype is large. The V gene is TRBV12-3 or TRBV12-4, the J gene TRBJ2-3; D may be TRBD1 or TRBD2 (5 bases each). The length of the CDR3 is 16 residues. V lost 5 bases and J 3 bases, leaving 18 bases between the germline ends. The CDR3 sequence is CASSGGLRRWTDTQYF. Here the CDR3 DNA reads TGTGCCAGCAGTGGGGGTCTGAGGCGGTGGACAGATACGCAGTATTTT.

At least ten counts were recorded for this clonotype. CDR3 region: CASSGQVNQPQHF. CDR3 bases: TGTGCCAGCAGTGGACAGGTCAATCAGCCCCAGCATTTT. The chain carries TRBV2 and TRBJ1-5; tentative D call: TRBD1 (6 bases). V lost 4 bases and J 3 bases, leaving 7 bases between the germline ends. Per the germline V gene, CDR1 is SNHLY and CDR2 is FYNNEI. This CDR3 is built from 13 residues.

There are many counts of this clonotype. The chain is built from TRBV6-2 or TRBV6-3 and TRBJ2-1, with a weak D call TRBD2 (8 bases). This CDR3 is 16 amino acids long. The germline gives CDR1 MNHEY, CDR2 SVGEGT. The germline V and J ends were trimmed by 3 bases and 3 bases, with 15 bases remaining between them. In nucleotides, the CDR3 is TGTGCCAGCAGTTATCGGGAGGGGGCCGGCTACAATGAGCAGTTCTTC. Translated: CASSYREGAGYNEQFF.

The table lists this clonotype with many counts. DNA for the CDR3: TGTGCCAGCAGCCCCGTTCTTAGGGCTGAAGCTTTCTTT. Amino acids: CASSPVLRAEAFF. The chain uses TRBV5-5 and TRBJ1-1; D is unclear. Trimming took 4 bases from V and 6 from J, leaving 13 bases between them. Germline values: CDR1 SGHKS, CDR2 YYEKEE (reference sequence). The CDR3 contains 13 residues.

This clonotype was observed at least ten times. This chain links TRBV12-3 or TRBV12-4 with TRBJ2-5; D remains unclear. V lost 6 bases and J lost 5, with 7 bases in between. This CDR3 region has 11 residues. CDR3: CASSPAETQYF. DNA of the CDR3: TGTGCCAGCAGCCCCGCGGAGACCCAGTACTTC.

This clonotype was seen repeatedly, ten times or more. The chain uses TRBV3-1 and TRBJ1-1; D not certain. Germline assignment: CDR1 LGHDT and CDR2 YNNKEL (reference sequence). V lost 0 bases to trimming and J lost 7 bases, with 18 bases between them. The CDR3 extends over 16 amino acids. The chain's CDR3 is CASSQDQGGVGDEAFF. The CDR3, as DNA: TGTGCCAGCAGCCAAGATCAAGGAGGAGTTGGCGATGAAGCTTTCTTT.

At least ten counts were recorded for this clonotype. CDR3 loop: CASSQRTATDTQYF. CDR3 bases: TGTGCCAGCAGCCAACGGACAGCGACAGATACGCAGTATTTT. The V and J genes are TRBV3-1 and TRBJ2-3, with D possibly being TRBD1 (6 bases). The CDR3 has 14 amino acids. Germline V gene sequence: CDR1 LGHDT, CDR2 YNNKEL (reference sequence). V lost 2 bases and J lost 3, with 9 bases in between.

This clonotype occurred many times. The rearrangement uses TRBV4-2 and TRBJ2-3; 12 nucleotides align to TRBD2. After removal of 2 bases from V and 1 base from J, the junction contained 4 bases not matched to a gene. Germline V gene data show CDR1 as LGHNA and CDR2 as YNFKEQ. CDR3 length equals 17 residues. The CDR3: CASSQRLAGARTDTQYF. CDR3 coding DNA: TGTGCCAGCAGCCAACGACTAGCGGGGGCGCGCACAGATACGCAGTATTTT.

This clonotype was seen repeatedly, ten times or more. CDR3 DNA sequence: TGTGCCAGCAGTGACGAGGACTCTGGGGCCAACGTCCTGACTTTC. This encodes CASSDEDSGANVLTF. The chain has TRBV6-1 and TRBJ2-6; D is undetermined. The V and J ends lost 3 bases and 0 bases respectively, with 6 bases between them. This CDR3 is built from 15 residues. Germline V gene data show CDR1 as MNHNS and CDR2 as SASEGT.

This clonotype is medium-sized (0.01 to 0.1%). The chain is built from TRBV9 and TRBJ2-1, with 9 bases lining up with TRBD1. The CDR3 loop spans 17 amino acids. Per germline, CDR1 SGDLS and CDR2 YYNGEE. Losses at the gene ends were 0 bases for V and 2 bases for J; bases not matched to a gene: 6. The CDR3 DNA follows: TGTGCCAGCAGCGTAGCTTACCGACAGGGGGCCTACAATGAGCAGTTCTTC. It specifies CASSVAYRQGAYNEQFF. Using reference TRBV9 and TRBJ2-1 for the parts outside the CDR3, the full variable domain is DSGVTQTPKHLITATGQRVTLRCSPRSGDLSVYWYQQSLDQGLQFLIQYYNGEERAKGNILERFSAQQFPDLHSELNLSSLELGDSALYFCASSVAYRQGAYNEQFFGPGTRLTVL.

The chain carries TRBV18 and TRBJ1-5; 10 nucleotides match TRBD1. This CDR3 is built from 19 residues. V trimming: 2 bases; J trimming: 6 bases; junction bases outside the gene matches: 16. From germline, CDR1 is KGHSH and CDR2 LQKENI. CDR3 protein: CASSPARPWDRGTGQPQHF. DNA of the CDR3: TGTGCCAGCTCACCAGCGCGTCCATGGGACAGGGGAACTGGTCAGCCCCAGCATTTT.

This clonotype is medium-sized (0.01 to 0.1%) in the sample. The chain employs TRBV6-2 or TRBV6-3 and TRBJ2-7; 10 nucleotides line up with TRBD1. This CDR3 contains 15 residues. The germline V gene has CDR1 MNHEY and CDR2 SVGEGT. V shed 6 bases and J 5 bases; nucleotides not matched to a gene: 10. Here the CDR3 reads CASSLTGGEGHEQYF. The CDR3 DNA reads TGTGCCAGCAGCTTGACAGGGGGCGAGGGTCACGAGCAGTACTTC.

The rearrangement links TRBV5-1 to TRBJ1-1; 7 positions match TRBD1. The J segment lost 4 bases and the V segment lost 4 bases, leaving 7 bases of the junction unmatched. Looked up from germline, CDR1 is SGHRS and CDR2 is YFSETQ. The CDR3 is 14 residues long. In DNA form, the CDR3 reads TGCGCCAGCAGCCTCCCAGGGGGGGGCACTGAAGCTTTCTTT. Its translation: CASSLPGGGTEAFF.

At least ten counts were recorded for this clonotype. CDR3 nucleotide sequence: TGCGCCAGCAGCCAGGATGCAAATGAGCAGTTCTTC. It codes for CASSQDANEQFF. This chain links TRBV5-1 with TRBJ2-1; D unresolved. Germline loops: CDR1 SGHRS, CDR2 YFSETQ. The CDR3 has 12 residues. V shed 4 bases and J shed 7 bases, with 9 bases lying between them.

This clonotype was counted ten times or more. This chain links TRBV5-6 with TRBJ2-3, with D perhaps matching TRBD1 or TRBD2 (5 bases each). The CDR3 loop spans 17 amino acids. CDR1 and CDR2 from the germline V gene are SGHDT and YYEEEE. Trimming removed 1 base at V and 1 base at J, with 16 bases between. CDR3 nucleotides: TGTGCCAGCAGCTTGTCATGGAAGGGGACCGGCACAGATACGCAGTATTTT. Translated: CASSLSWKGTGTDTQYF.

This clonotype was counted ten times or more. This chain joins TRBV7-9 and TRBJ1-2, with D perhaps TRBD1 (6 bases). Trimming stripped 5 bases from V and 4 bases from J, with 26 bases between. The CDR3 has 18 residues. Germline CDR1 reads SEHNR; CDR2 reads FQNEAQ (reference sequence). CDR3 nucleotide sequence: TGTGCCAGCAGCCGGGACATCACGAGCGGAAACGGCCCCTATGGCTACACCTTC. Its protein is CASSRDITSGNGPYGYTF.

This clonotype was detected ten times or more. The V gene is TRBV5-1, the J gene TRBJ1-1, with a weak D call TRBD1 (5 bases). V was shortened by 0 bases and J by 1 base, with 10 bases between the two germline ends. Germline loops: CDR1 SGHRS, CDR2 YFSETQ. CDR3 length: 15 amino acids. CDR3 DNA: TGCGCCAGCAGCTTGGCCGGGGCTTCGAACACTGAAGCTTTCTTT. Translation: CASSLAGASNTEAFF.